This TCR beta chain was retrieved from a study of blood T cells in healthy people across ages (dated by TCRdb to the mid-2010s). The study in broad terms: In model experiments, template switching captured about one uniquely barcoded TCR beta cDNA molecule for every two T cells. To track age-related changes in TCR beta repertoire diversity, the study relied on deep sequencing normalized with unique cDNA molecular identifiers. For two donors (one aged 18 to 29 and one aged 80 or older), the study analyzed two additional independent replicas of 1 million unique cDNA reads from the same blood draw. The donors were divided into four age groups: young (average around 16 years), middle-aged (about 39), aged (about 56) and long-lived (82). To avoid experimental bias, donors of different ages were distributed randomly across sequencing lanes.

What the authors observed across the whole study: Observed TCR beta diversity per million T cells fell roughly linearly with age, and a significant reduction was already apparent by age roughly 40. The CMV infection status of donors was not known, potentially confounding age-related changes in expanded clonotypes. Total diversity estimates from one million sequenced T cells were considered lower bounds and underestimates. Conclusive comparison of naive and antigen-experienced compartments was prevented by the profiling of bulk unsorted PBMCs. A strong correlation was found between observed TCR beta diversity and the percentage of naive T cells measured by flow cytometry. Compared with the aged group, the long-lived group had more naive CD4+ T cells, fewer expanded clones and increased TCR diversity, suggesting age selection.

This clonotype has a count of ten or more. This clone's antigen is unknown. There are no base qualities to consult, and no much larger clone falls within one base. The donors were 40 or so Caucasian individuals from Russia, aged roughly 6 to 100 years, who were systemically healthy. Approximately 9 milliliters of peripheral blood were collected from each donor into EDTA-treated Vacutainer tubes. Ficoll-Paque density-gradient centrifugation was used to isolate PBMCs, with at least 6 million obtained per sample. Total RNA was extracted from PBMCs with Trizol reagent, with at least 6 micrograms obtained per sample. Naive CD45RAhigh/CD27high T cell percentages were measured by flow cytometry on a PBMC aliquot from every donor. Libraries came from 5' RACE. The listed sequencing device is Illumina HiSeq 2500. A second about 7 to 12 cycle PCR used a sample-barcoded 5' primer and a J-beta primer mix. A unique molecular identifier was introduced onto each TCR beta cDNA molecule by a template-switch 5' adaptor carrying 12 random nucleotides. Each sample yielded at least 3 million CDR3-containing paired-end reads. First-strand cDNA was synthesized from all RNA with the Mint cDNA synthesis kit, primed by a TRBC-specific oligonucleotide. All cDNA was treated with uracil-DNA glycosylase and then went through a first 18-cycle PCR with the universal primers M1SS and BC2_uni_R. The paper's processing steps were these. For normalization, 1 million high-quality reads, each with a distinct molecular identifier, were randomly selected from each sample. Reads sharing molecular identifiers were discarded rather than binned into consensus sequences. CDR3 identification, clonotype clustering and error correction used MiTCR with a Q25 quality threshold and the strictest error-elimination algorithm. Lower-bound total TCR beta diversity was estimated with a nonparametric unseen species model using Euler transformation. TCRdb trimmed public reads at Q25 via fastp, called clones via MiXCR and kept in-frame beta chains. When rows share a CDR3 protein, they turn into one entry using the most common DNA and genes. Here the V and J calls rest on TCRdb's processing, not on the authors' analysis. This sample gives roughly 680,000 distinct CDR3 sequences in total; 52% of them show up just once. Of the sample, 13% is held by the ten largest clones.

The sequence was obtained from a woman over 75 in good health. Sequenced: blood.

The sequenced DNA is TGTGCCAGCAGCTTAGTGCAGCTGGGAGGCTACACCTTC. Its translation is CASSLVQLGGYTF. The chain employs TRBV7-2 and TRBJ1-2, with no D gene named confidently. Inclusive of the bounding cysteine and phenylalanine, the CDR3 is 13 residues long. The entry retains the CDR3 DNA only, 39 bases that are in frame from base 1. V is shortened by 1 base, J by 8 bases, and the region joining them spans 11 bases. Based on the germline V gene, the CDR1 and CDR2 sequences are SGHTA and FQGNSA.